Listed below are T cell receptor beta chains from one sample, sequenced in a study of blood T cell repertoires in COVID-19. Clones were read by immunoSEQ multiplex PCR, and TCRdb kept only the in-frame ones, dropping some. The profile shows 80,000 to 100,000 clones, roughly 79% of them singletons. The sequencing sample was made of peripheral blood. The receptors shown here come from a human donor in a cohort sampled during active COVID-19. Each CDR3 is given with its conserved first and last residue. D genes are given only for firm matches. For some rows the clone size is stated as once, few or many, or as a class when expanded; others skip it.

>TRBV6-5|NA|TRBJ2-3|NA
CASSYSSTQYF
TGTGCCAGCAGTTACTCGAGCACGCAGTATTTT
>TRBV7-3|NA|TRBJ2-5|TRBD2
CASSPVGTSGGRETQYF
TGTGCCAGCAGCCCGGTCGGGACTAGCGGGGGTAGGGAGACCCAGTACTTC
>TRBV9|NA|TRBJ2-6|TRBD1
CASSATGAGANVLTF
TGTGCCAGCAGTGCTACAGGGGCTGGGGCCAACGTCCTGACTTTC
>TRBV5-3|NA|TRBJ2-6|NA
CARSLNRVLSGANVLTF
TGTGCCAGAAGCCTGAACAGGGTTCTCTCTGGGGCCAACGTCCTGACTTTC
>TRBV7-2|NA|TRBJ1-5|NA
CASSPLQGLEEPQHF
TGTGCCAGCAGCCCTCTCCAGGGGTTGGAGGAGCCCCAGCATTTT
>TRBV7-2|NA|TRBJ2-2|NA
CASSRQGTGELFF
TGTGCCAGCAGCCGCCAGGGCACCGGGGAGCTGTTTTTT
>TRBV12-3/TRBV12-4|NA|TRBJ1-2|NA
CASSLVGTRYTF
TGTGCCAGCAGTTTAGTGGGGACAAGATACACCTTC
>TRBV13|NA|TRBJ2-4|TRBD2
CASSLSSGNLIAKNIQYF
TGTGCCAGCAGCTTGTCTAGCGGAAACTTAATAGCCAAAAACATTCAGTACTTC
>TRBV5-6|once|TRBJ2-5|NA
CASSLYGGSQETQYF
TGTGCCAGCAGCTTATACGGAGGGTCCCAAGAGACCCAGTACTTC
>TRBV19|NA|TRBJ2-2|TRBD1
CASRSWGQGITGELFF
TGTGCCAGTAGGAGTTGGGGACAGGGGATTACCGGGGAGCTGTTTTTT
>TRBV7-2|NA|TRBJ2-1|TRBD2
CASSTGLAGLNEQFF
TGTGCCAGCAGTACGGGACTAGCGGGACTTAATGAGCAGTTCTTC
>TRBV6-1|NA|TRBJ2-1|TRBD2
CASSEGSGGDPNEQFF
TGTGCCAGCAGTGAGGGTAGCGGGGGGGACCCCAATGAGCAGTTCTTC
>TRBV28|NA|TRBJ1-2|TRBD1
CASIEYRGYGYTF
TGTGCCAGCATAGAGTACAGGGGGTATGGCTACACCTTC
>TRBV7-8|NA|TRBJ2-7|TRBD1
CASSEDRNGFLSYEQYF
TGTGCCAGCAGCGAGGACAGGAACGGATTTCTCTCCTACGAGCAGTACTTC
>TRBV5-1|NA|TRBJ1-4|TRBD1
CASSLVGQGGEKLFF
TGCGCCAGCAGCTTGGTAGGCCAGGGGGGTGAAAAACTGTTTTTT
>TRBV3-1/TRBV3-2|NA|TRBJ2-7|TRBD2
CASSSRLAGADEQYF
TGTGCCAGCAGCTCCAGGCTAGCGGGGGCGGACGAGCAGTACTTC
>TRBV7-9|few|TRBJ2-7|TRBD2
CASSDPGTKRTYEQYF
TGTGCCAGCAGCGACCCCGGGACTAAGAGAACCTACGAGCAGTACTTC
>TRBV7-9|NA|TRBJ2-6|TRBD1
CASSRQGRGANVLTF
TGTGCCAGCAGCCGACAGGGAAGGGGGGCCAACGTCCTGACTTTC
>TRBV6-5|NA|TRBJ1-2|NA
CASSPGHYGYTF
TGTGCCAGCAGTCCGGGACATTATGGCTACACCTTC
>TRBV15|NA|TRBJ2-7|NA
CATSRGGSSYEQYF
TGTGCCACCAGCAGAGGTGGGAGTTCCTACGAGCAGTACTTC
>TRBV6-5|NA|TRBJ2-7|TRBD1
CASSYSGTGREGEQYF
TGTGCCAGCAGTTACTCCGGGACAGGGAGGGAGGGCGAGCAGTACTTC
>TRBV3-1/TRBV3-2|NA|TRBJ1-6|TRBD1
CASSQDNWTGRNSPLHF
TGTGCCAGCAGCCAAGATAATTGGACAGGGCGGAATTCACCCCTCCACTTT
>TRBV5-4|NA|TRBJ1-2|NA
CASSKGTEQGYGYTF
TGTGCCAGCAGCAAAGGGACCGAACAGGGCTATGGCTACACCTTC
>TRBV6-5|NA|TRBJ1-1|NA
CASSYLRGRTEAFF
TGTGCCAGCAGTTACCTCAGGGGTAGGACTGAAGCTTTCTTT
>TRBV10-2|NA|TRBJ2-5|NA
CASREGQSSQETQYF
TGCGCCAGCAGGGAGGGACAGTCTTCCCAAGAGACCCAGTACTTC
>TRBV28|NA|TRBJ2-6|NA
CASSLGLRAGANVLTF
TGTGCCAGCAGTTTAGGGCTGAGGGCTGGGGCCAACGTCCTGACTTTC
>TRBV5-1|NA|TRBJ2-7|TRBD2
CASSPRGTYEQYF
TGCGCCAGCAGCCCGCGGGGGACCTACGAGCAGTACTTC
>TRBV3-1/TRBV3-2|NA|TRBJ1-6|NA
CASSQEIPGNSPLHF
TGTGCCAGCAGCCAAGAAATCCCGGGAAATTCACCCCTCCACTTT
>TRBV28|few|TRBJ1-2|NA
CASSLSTGDGYTF
TGTGCCAGCAGTTTATCGACAGGAGATGGCTACACCTTC
>TRBV6-2/TRBV6-3|NA|TRBJ2-1|NA
CASSYLVARNEQFF
TGTGCCAGCAGTTACCTGGTCGCCAGGAATGAGCAGTTCTTC
>TRBV2|few|TRBJ1-4|NA
CASSGGTRASEKLFF
TGTGCCAGCAGCGGCGGGACGCGGGCTTCTGAAAAACTGTTTTTT
>TRBV6-5|NA|TRBJ1-3|NA
CASSYSPSSGNTIYF
TGTGCCAGCAGTTACTCCCCCAGCTCTGGAAACACCATATATTTT